Listed here is a single T cell receptor beta chain. Its antigen is not identified. Data came from immunoSEQ multiplex PCR; TCRdb stores just in-frame clones and leaves some out. The data hold over 50,000 clones, with less than 85% observed a single time. The sample originates from a study of T cell responses to AZD1222 COVID-19 vaccine. About the research overall: Combined were second doses at about 4 or about 12 weeks.

This CDR3 spans 15 amino acids. Trimming pared 6 bases from V and 4 bases from J, leaving 21 bases between. Germline assignment: CDR1 SQVTM and CDR2 ANQGSEA. Study outcomes and limitations: Repertoire sampling occurred only after the peak T cell response. CD4 TCRs associated with vaccination spanned spike, dominating at 160-218 and 743-854. Donors skewed white British and female; clonal diversity was possibly underestimated.

The chain is built from TRBV29-1 and TRBJ1-1; D is ambiguous. Here the sequenced sample was peripheral blood, taken on day 0 of AZD1222 vaccination. The receptor comes from an adult in good health. The CDR3 DNA reads TGCAGCGTCACGGGCCTCTCGGAAGGTAGCACTGAAGCTTTCTTT. Protein: CSVTGLSEGSTEAFF.